This T cell receptor beta chain originates from a study of blood T cell repertoires in COVID-19. The CDR3 contains 15 residues. Trimming took 7 bases from V and 0 from J, leaving 14 bases between them. The V gene's germline CDR1 is LNHDA and CDR2 SQIVND (reference sequence). TCRdb keeps only in-frame clones here, not all; method: immunoSEQ multiplex PCR. This repertoire shows fewer than 300,000 clones, approximately 77% found once; its top ten account for about 3.4%. This clone appeared a few times. This rearrangement joins TRBV19 to TRBJ2-3; TRBD1 is a possible D gene (6 bases). This sequence was found in a woman under 30 with acute or convalescent COVID-19. Material for sequencing was peripheral blood. The CDR3 loop reads CASNPTGQSTDTQYF. CDR3 nucleotides: TGTGCCAGTAACCCGACAGGCCAAAGCACAGATACGCAGTATTTT.